One sample yielded the 19 T cell receptor beta chains listed below, sequenced in a study of molecular identifiers for immune sequencing clone quantification. MiXCR, applied by TCRdb to the PCR reads, yields one record per CDR3 protein. The table lists 550,000 to 750,000 distinct CDR3 sequences, 15% to 20% of them singletons. Sample: naive CD8+ T cells from blood, with Jurkat cell RNA spiked in. Subset in this sample: FACS-sorted CD8+CD4-CCR7+CD45RA+ naive T cells. These receptors were taken from a human donor in good health. Some libraries in this study had Jurkat cell RNA spiked in.

Ten or more counts support this clonotype. This chain joins TRBV27 and TRBJ1-5, with 9 bases aligning to TRBD1. The length of the CDR3 is 16 residues. CDR1 is MNHEY and CDR2 is SMNVEV in the germline V gene (reference sequence). V shed 5 bases, J shed 3 bases, and the junction held 8 bases outside the gene matches. DNA for the CDR3: TGTGCCAGCAGTCCATCCGGGACAGGGTACAATCAGCCCCAGCATTTT. Its protein is CASSPSGTGYNQPQHF.

This clonotype has ten or more counts. The rearrangement joins TRBV20-1 to TRBJ2-3; D is unresolved. Trimming took 1 base from V and 3 from J, leaving 17 bases between them. The CDR3 extends over 16 amino acids. The germline V gene encodes CDR1 DFQATT and CDR2 SNEGSKA (reference sequence). The CDR3 protein is CSARGRDTRITDTQYF. In nucleotides, the CDR3 is TGCAGTGCTAGAGGAAGGGATACCCGAATTACAGATACGCAGTATTTT.

This clonotype has more than one count but fewer than ten. This may arise from a read error, as a much more abundant clone is one base away. The chain links TRBV12-3 or TRBV12-4 to TRBJ2-7, with 8 bases matching TRBD1. The CDR3 covers 15 residues. As DNA, the CDR3 is TGTGCCGGCAGCAACGGGACAGGAACGTCCTACGAGCAGTACTTC. It translates to CAGSNGTGTSYEQYF.

The chain is built from TRBV11-2 and TRBJ2-7; D is possibly TRBD2 (6 bases). The CDR3 covers 13 residues. The germline gives CDR1 SGHAT, CDR2 FQNNGV. V gave up 3 bases and J gave up 6 bases, with 12 bases separating them. CDR3 nucleotide sequence: TGTGCCAGCAGCTTCCTCCTAGCGAGCGAGCAGTACTTC. It translates to CASSFLLASEQYF.

Regarding this clonotype: A much more abundant neighbour one base away suggests this may be a read error. The chain employs TRBV5-3 and TRBJ2-3; no clear D gene. TRBV5-3 qualifies as an ORF whose function is uncertain. Trimming took off 8 bases at V and 11 bases at J, with 18 bases between the two ends. The CDR3 runs 12 residues. CDR3 sequence: CASSAGHPMQYF. The CDR3 nucleotides are TGTGCCAGCAGCGCTGGCCATCCTATGCAGTATTTT.

This clonotype was detected a few times. V gene TRBV19 combines with J gene TRBJ2-3; D is ambiguous. Germline V lookup: CDR1 LNHDA, CDR2 SQIVND (reference sequence). V was clipped by 3 bases and J by 6 bases, with 7 bases between them. This CDR3 has 12 amino acids. CDR3 sequence reads: CASSMTRDTQYF. In DNA, the CDR3 is TGTGCCAGTAGTATGACCAGGGATACGCAGTATTTT.

As to this clonotype: One end of the junction fails to match germline, which may point to a read error. The chain carries TRBV7-6 and TRBJ2-2; D might be TRBD2 (5 bases). This CDR3 is 16 amino acids long. The germline V gene has CDR1 SGHVS and CDR2 FNYEAQ. As DNA, the CDR3 is TGTGTCAGCAGCAGGCCCGAGGGCGCGCCCACCGGGGAGCTGTTTTTT. It yields the protein CVSSRPEGAPTGELFF.

This clonotype has ten or more counts. V gene TRBV29-1 combines with J gene TRBJ2-3; D is possibly TRBD2 (5 bases). This CDR3 is built from 14 residues. Trimming left V 0 bases short and J 3 bases short, with 10 bases between. Germline CDR1 SQVTM, CDR2 ANQGSEA. CDR3 nucleotides: TGCAGCGTTGAAGATCCCCGGGGAACAGATACGCAGTATTTT. Protein: CSVEDPRGTDTQYF.

This clonotype showed up just a few times. V usage is TRBV11-3 and J usage is TRBJ2-2; no reliable D call. Germline CDR1 and CDR2: SGHNT and YENEEA. The CDR3 consists of 15 residues. Trimming pared 7 bases from V and 2 bases from J, leaving 14 bases between. Here the CDR3 reads CASTSSSVNTGELFF. The CDR3 DNA sequence: TGTGCCAGCACCTCTTCGTCTGTTAACACCGGGGAGCTGTTTTTT.

The chain joins TRBV15 to TRBJ1-5; 7 bases are a match to TRBD1. Germline-derived CDR1 and CDR2 are LNHNV and YYDKDF (reference sequence). The CDR3 is made up of 16 amino acids. The trim removed 4 bases at V and 0 bases at J, leaving 6 bases unmatched. The CDR3 DNA reads as TGTGCCACCAGCACTGGGACAGTTAATAGCAATCAGCCCCAGCATTTT. Amino acid sequence: CATSTGTVNSNQPQHF.

V usage is TRBV11-2 and J usage is TRBJ2-7, with unresolved D. Germline CDR1 is SGHAT and CDR2 is FQNNGV. V was trimmed by 1 base and J by 2 bases, leaving 6 bases between them. The CDR3 totals 13 residues. The CDR3 region has the DNA TGTGCCAGCAGCTTAGTTCAGGCCTACGAGCAGTACTTC. Its protein is CASSLVQAYEQYF.

Of note for this clonotype: This could be a read error, since a much larger clone is one nucleotide away. This rearrangement joins TRBV29-1 to TRBJ2-1, with D hard to call. The germline gives CDR1 SQVTM, CDR2 ANQGSEA. Trimming pared 8 bases from V and 6 bases from J, leaving 17 bases between. CDR3 size: 13 residues. Written as DNA, the CDR3 is TGCAGCTCGGCGGTACCCGATTTCAATGAGCAGTTCTTC. It specifies CSSAVPDFNEQFF.

The rearrangement links TRBV4-3 to TRBJ2-7, with TRBD2 matching 7 bases. In germline, CDR1 is LGHNA, CDR2 YSLEER. Trimming at V came to 0 bases and at J to 4 bases, leaving 15 bases not matched to a gene. CDR3 length equals 18 residues. CDR3 coding DNA: TGCGCCAGCAGCCAAGACCGAGTGGGGAGGGCCGTTAGGTACGAGCAGTACTTC. Its protein is CASSQDRVGRAVRYEQYF.

This clonotype has at least ten counts. V usage is TRBV7-9 and J usage is TRBJ2-5; D is undetermined. Germline V gene data show CDR1 as SEHNR and CDR2 as FQNEAQ (reference sequence). The CDR3 extends over 14 amino acids. Trimming cost V 2 bases and J 4 bases, with 11 bases left between them. The CDR3 loop reads CASSLNVLPETQYF. CDR3 in DNA: TGTGCCAGCAGCTTAAATGTTCTCCCAGAGACCCAGTACTTC.

This clonotype was observed many times. The chain recombines TRBV12-3 or TRBV12-4 with TRBJ1-1; 9 nucleotides match TRBD1. The CDR3 covers 16 residues. V lost 5 bases and J lost 1; bases outside the gene matches: 8. Written as DNA, the CDR3 is TGTGCCAGCAGTCCGAGCTGGGACAGGGAGAACACTGAAGCTTTCTTT. It encodes CASSPSWDRENTEAFF.

This sequence joins TRBV6-2 or TRBV6-3 and TRBJ2-7, with 8 bases aligning to TRBD2. CDR3 size: 19 residues. Germline-derived CDR1 and CDR2 are MNHEY and SVGEGT. Trimming took 2 bases from V and 4 from J; bases not matched to a gene: 19. In nucleotides, the CDR3 is TGTGCCAGCAGTTACGGTCGCTCCCGTACTAGCGGTTTTGGATACGAGCAGTACTTC. Translation gives CASSYGRSRTSGFGYEQYF.

There are many counts of this clonotype. J is TRBJ2-3 and V is TRBV19; no reliable D call. Germline lookup yields CDR1 LNHDA and CDR2 SQIVND (reference sequence). V shed 5 bases and J shed 5 bases, with 11 bases lying between them. The CDR3 length is 13 residues. This CDR3 is CASSPRIQDTQYF. The CDR3 DNA follows: TGTGCCAGTAGTCCCCGTATACAAGATACGCAGTATTTT.

In this sample, this clonotype turned up many times. Written as DNA, the CDR3 is TGTGCCAGCAGCCGCGGACAGGGACTTAGAAACTATGGCTACACCTTC. Encoded protein: CASSRGQGLRNYGYTF. V and J are TRBV5-4 and TRBJ1-2, with TRBD1 identical over 8 bases. The junction had 10 bases not matched to a gene; V was cut back by 4 bases and J by 2 bases. Germline lookup yields CDR1 SGHNT and CDR2 YYREEE (reference sequence). The CDR3 totals 16 residues.

This clonotype occurred many times. The gene calls are TRBV12-3 or TRBV12-4 and TRBJ1-1, with D unresolved. There are 12 residues in the CDR3. V lost 6 bases and J 4 bases, leaving 9 bases between the germline ends. This CDR3 is CASRTGSTEAFF. The CDR3 DNA sequence: TGTGCCAGCAGAACCGGGTCCACTGAAGCTTTCTTT.